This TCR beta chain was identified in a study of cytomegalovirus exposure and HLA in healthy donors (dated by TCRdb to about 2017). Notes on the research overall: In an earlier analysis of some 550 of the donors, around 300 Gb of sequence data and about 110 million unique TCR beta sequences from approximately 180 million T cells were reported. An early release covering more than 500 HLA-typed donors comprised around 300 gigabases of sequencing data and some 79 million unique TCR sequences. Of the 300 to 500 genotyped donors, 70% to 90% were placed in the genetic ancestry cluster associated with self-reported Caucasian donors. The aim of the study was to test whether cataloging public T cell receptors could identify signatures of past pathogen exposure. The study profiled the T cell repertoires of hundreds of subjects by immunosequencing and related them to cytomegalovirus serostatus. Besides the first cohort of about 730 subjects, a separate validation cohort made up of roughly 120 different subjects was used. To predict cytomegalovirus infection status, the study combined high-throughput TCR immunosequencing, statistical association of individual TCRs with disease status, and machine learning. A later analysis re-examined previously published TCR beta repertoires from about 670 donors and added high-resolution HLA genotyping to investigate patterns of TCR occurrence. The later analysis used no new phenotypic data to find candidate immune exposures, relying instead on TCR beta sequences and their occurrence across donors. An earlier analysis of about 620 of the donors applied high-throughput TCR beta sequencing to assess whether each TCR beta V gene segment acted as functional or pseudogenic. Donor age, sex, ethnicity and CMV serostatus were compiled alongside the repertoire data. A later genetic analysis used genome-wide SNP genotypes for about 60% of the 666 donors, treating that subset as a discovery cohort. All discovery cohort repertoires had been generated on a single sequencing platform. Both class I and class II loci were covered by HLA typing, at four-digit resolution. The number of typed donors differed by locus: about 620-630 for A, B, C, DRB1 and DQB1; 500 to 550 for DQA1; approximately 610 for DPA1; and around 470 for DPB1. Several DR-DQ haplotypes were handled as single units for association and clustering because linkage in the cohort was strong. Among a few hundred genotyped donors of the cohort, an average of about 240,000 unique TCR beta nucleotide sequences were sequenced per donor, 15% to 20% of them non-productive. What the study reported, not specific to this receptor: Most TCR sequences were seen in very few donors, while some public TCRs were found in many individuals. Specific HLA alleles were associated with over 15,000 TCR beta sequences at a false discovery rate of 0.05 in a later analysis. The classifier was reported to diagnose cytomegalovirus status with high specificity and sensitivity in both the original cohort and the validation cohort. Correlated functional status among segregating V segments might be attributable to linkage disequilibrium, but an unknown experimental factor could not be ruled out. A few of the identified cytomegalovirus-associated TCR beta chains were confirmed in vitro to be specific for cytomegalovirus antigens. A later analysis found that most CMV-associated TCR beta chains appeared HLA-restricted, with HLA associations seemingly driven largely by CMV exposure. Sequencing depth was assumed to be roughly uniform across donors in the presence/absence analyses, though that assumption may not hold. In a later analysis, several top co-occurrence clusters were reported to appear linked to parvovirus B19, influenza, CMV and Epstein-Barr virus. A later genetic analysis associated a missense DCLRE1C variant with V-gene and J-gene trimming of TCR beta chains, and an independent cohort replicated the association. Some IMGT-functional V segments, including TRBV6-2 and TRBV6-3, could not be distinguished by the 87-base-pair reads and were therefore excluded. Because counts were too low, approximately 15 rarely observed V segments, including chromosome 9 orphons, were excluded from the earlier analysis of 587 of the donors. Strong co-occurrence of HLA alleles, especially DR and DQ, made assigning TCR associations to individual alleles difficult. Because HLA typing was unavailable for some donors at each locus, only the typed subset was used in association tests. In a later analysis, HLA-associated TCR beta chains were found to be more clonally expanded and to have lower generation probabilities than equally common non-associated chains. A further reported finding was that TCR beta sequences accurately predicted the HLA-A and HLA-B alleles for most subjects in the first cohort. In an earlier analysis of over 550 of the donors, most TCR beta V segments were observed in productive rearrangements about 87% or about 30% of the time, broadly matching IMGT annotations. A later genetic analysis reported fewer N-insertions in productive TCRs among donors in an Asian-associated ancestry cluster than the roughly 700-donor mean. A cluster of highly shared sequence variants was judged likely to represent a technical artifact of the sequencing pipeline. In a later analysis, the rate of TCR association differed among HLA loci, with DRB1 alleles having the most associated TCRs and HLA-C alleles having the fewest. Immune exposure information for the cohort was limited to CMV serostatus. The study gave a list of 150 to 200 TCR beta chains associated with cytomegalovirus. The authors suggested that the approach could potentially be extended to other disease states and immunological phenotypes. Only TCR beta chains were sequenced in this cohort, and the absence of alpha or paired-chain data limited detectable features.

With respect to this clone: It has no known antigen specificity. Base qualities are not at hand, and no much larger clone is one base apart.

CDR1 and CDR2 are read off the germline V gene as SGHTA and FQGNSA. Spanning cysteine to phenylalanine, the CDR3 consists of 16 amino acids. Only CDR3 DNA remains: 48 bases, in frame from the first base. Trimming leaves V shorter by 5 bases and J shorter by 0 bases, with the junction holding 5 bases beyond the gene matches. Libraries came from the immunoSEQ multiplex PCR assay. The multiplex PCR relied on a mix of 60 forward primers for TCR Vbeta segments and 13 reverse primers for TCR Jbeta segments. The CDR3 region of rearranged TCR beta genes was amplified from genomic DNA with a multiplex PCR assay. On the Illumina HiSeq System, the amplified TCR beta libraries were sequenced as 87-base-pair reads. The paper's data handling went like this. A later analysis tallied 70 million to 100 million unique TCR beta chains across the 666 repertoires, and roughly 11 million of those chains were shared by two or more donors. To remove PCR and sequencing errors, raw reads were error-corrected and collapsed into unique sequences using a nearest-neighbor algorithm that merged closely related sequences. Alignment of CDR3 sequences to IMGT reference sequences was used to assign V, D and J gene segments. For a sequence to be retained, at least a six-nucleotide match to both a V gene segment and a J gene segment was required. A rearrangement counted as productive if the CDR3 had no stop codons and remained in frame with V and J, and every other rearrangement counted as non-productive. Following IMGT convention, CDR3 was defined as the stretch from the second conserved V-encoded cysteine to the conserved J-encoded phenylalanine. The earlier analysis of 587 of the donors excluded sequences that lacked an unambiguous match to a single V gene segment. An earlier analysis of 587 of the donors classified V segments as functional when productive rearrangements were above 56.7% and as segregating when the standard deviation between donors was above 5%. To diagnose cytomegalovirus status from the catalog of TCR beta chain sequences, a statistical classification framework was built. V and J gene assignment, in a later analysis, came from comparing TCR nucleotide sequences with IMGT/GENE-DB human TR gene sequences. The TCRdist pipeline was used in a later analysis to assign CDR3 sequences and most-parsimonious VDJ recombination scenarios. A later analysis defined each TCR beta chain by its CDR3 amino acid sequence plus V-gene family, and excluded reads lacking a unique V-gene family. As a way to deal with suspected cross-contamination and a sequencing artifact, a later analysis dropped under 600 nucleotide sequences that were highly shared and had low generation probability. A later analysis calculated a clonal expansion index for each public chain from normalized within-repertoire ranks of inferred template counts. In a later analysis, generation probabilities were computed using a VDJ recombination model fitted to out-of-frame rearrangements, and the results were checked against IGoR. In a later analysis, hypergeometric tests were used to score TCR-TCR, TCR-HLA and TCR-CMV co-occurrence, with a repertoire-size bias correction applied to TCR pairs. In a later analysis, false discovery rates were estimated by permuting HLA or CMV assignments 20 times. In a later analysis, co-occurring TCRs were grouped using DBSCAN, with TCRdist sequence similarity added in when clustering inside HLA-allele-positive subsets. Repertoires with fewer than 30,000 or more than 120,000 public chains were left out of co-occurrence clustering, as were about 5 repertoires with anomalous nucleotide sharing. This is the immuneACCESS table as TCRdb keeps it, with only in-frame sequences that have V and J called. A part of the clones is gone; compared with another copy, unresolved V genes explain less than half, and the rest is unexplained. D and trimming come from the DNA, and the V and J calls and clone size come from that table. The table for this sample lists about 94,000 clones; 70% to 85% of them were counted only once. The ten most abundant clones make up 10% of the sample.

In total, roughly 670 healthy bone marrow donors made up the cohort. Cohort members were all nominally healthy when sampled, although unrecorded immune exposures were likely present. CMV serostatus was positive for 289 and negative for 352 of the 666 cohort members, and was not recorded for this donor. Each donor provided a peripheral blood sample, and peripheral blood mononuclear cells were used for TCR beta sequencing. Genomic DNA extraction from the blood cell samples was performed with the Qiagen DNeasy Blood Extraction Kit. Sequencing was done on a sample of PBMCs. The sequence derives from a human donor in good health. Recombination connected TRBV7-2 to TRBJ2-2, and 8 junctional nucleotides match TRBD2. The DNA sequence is TGTGCCAGCAGCCTCCGGGGGGGGGCGAACACCGGGGAGCTGTTTTTT. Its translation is CASSLRGGANTGELFF.